This T cell receptor (beta chain) came from a study of PD-L1 blockade in urothelial cancer. About the research overall: About 85% of the roughly 29 patients were men whose urothelial cancer was bladder-origin.

Measured with immunoSEQ multiplex PCR; TCRdb has only the in-frame clones, and not every one. The sample has about 30,000 clones; over 70% are singletons. The germline CDR1 and CDR2 sequences are SGHAT and FQNNGV. V was shortened by 5 bases and J by 0 bases, with 14 bases between the two germline ends. CDR3 length equals 15 residues. The starting material was PBMCs, obtained around atezolizumab (anti-PD-L1) treatment. The chain employs TRBV11-2 and TRBJ2-7, with D possibly TRBD2 on 5 matching bases. The receptor was isolated from a man aged 45-65 years with urothelial cancer. CDR3 sequence reads: CASSPRAAASYEQYF. The CDR3 DNA reads as TGTGCCAGCAGCCCGCGGGCCGCAGCCTCCTACGAGCAGTACTTC.